This T cell receptor beta chain derives from a study of identical twins. Each cDNA held unique molecular identifiers, and template switching gave it a universal primer site. One entry per CDR3 protein, called by TCRdb with MiXCR from the 5' RACE reads. This table holds a few hundred thousand distinct CDR3 sequences, approximately 8.8% found once. In this sample, this clonotype turned up many times. The CDR3 loop spans 15 amino acids. V dropped 6 bases and J dropped 1 base, with 15 bases sitting between them. The sequence was collected from a woman aged 50 to 60 in good health. Sequenced material: naive T cells sorted from blood. This chain uses TRBV12-3 or TRBV12-4 with TRBJ1-1; no reliable D call. The CDR3 sequence: CASRFGVSENTEAFF. The CDR3 DNA sequence: TGTGCCAGCAGATTTGGCGTCTCGGAGAACACTGAAGCTTTCTTT.